This TCR beta chain emerged from a study of post-analysis software for immune sequencing data. In its sample, this clonotype was seen a few times. The antigen remains unidentified. The germline gives CDR1 DFQATT, CDR2 SNEGSKA (reference sequence). This CDR3 contains 12 residues. Deletions cut 4 bases from V and 0 bases from J, with 6 bases between. Incorporated into the TCR beta cDNA libraries were unique molecular identifiers, which served to reduce PCR and sequencing biases. Researchers reported roughly 510,000 cDNA molecules coming from 1 to 10 million T cells. TCRdb re-derived calls from the PCR reads in MiXCR, one entry per CDR3 protein. This sample has roughly 580,000 distinct CDR3 sequences; roughly 40% occur once, and the top ten carry around 1.7%. Points from the study as a whole: Compared with controls, patients had more of five or six TRBV segments, including TRBV5-6, TRBV5-1 and TRBV20-1. By F measure, strong co-clustering occurred among samples prepared in the same batch.

This receptor was taken from a girl between 10 and 17 years old with multiple sclerosis. This chain connects TRBV20-1 to TRBJ1-2, with D unclear. The sequenced material came from blood. The CDR3 protein is CSAKSPNYGYTF. The DNA of the CDR3 is TGCAGTGCTAAATCCCCTAACTATGGCTACACCTTC.